The 20 T cell receptor beta chains in this list originate from one sample, sequenced in a study of beta chain features in type 1 diabetes. The entirety of the isolated RNA underwent reverse transcription, so expressed TCRB transcripts were sequenced. The data were produced by immunoSEQ multiplex PCR, yet TCRdb's version contains in-frame clones alone and is incomplete. The sample has 10,000 to 15,000 clones; 35% to 55% are singletons. The source material was stem cell memory CD4+ T cells from blood. These receptors originate from a man aged 18 to 30 in good health.

The chain links TRBV5-8 to TRBJ1-1; 7 bases align to TRBD1. This CDR3 spans 15 amino acids. The germline CDR1 and CDR2 sequences are SGHTS and YDEGEE. V lost 2 bases to trimming and J lost 4 bases; unmatched junction nucleotides: 8. CDR3 nucleotide sequence: TGTGCCAGCAGCTTACCGGACAGGAGGGGCACTGAAGCTTTCTTT. Protein: CASSLPDRRGTEAFF.

There are a few counts of this clone. The rearrangement links TRBV29-1 to TRBJ2-5, with D perhaps TRBD1 (6 bases). V was pared by 1 base and J by 1 base, with 7 bases between. The CDR3 loop spans 13 amino acids. Germline CDR1 and CDR2: SQVTM and ANQGSEA. The CDR3 region is CSVEGRGQETQYF. CDR3 nucleotides: TGCAGCGTTGAAGGCAGGGGCCAAGAGACCCAGTACTTC.

The CDR3 DNA sequence: TGCAGCGTCGCCGGGACTAAAAAAGGGTCAGGAGATACGCAGTATTTT. Protein sequence: CSVAGTKKGSGDTQYF. The rearrangement joins TRBV29-1 to TRBJ2-3, with 7 nucleotides matching TRBD2. The CDR3 is 16 residues long. From germline, CDR1 is SQVTM and CDR2 ANQGSEA. Germline trimming cut 6 bases from V and 5 bases from J; bases unmatched to any gene: 17.

The V and J genes are TRBV30 and TRBJ1-3; D uncertain. V lost 2 bases and J 0 bases, leaving 8 bases between the germline ends. CDR3 length equals 14 residues. CDR1 GTSNPN and CDR2 SVGIG come from the germline V gene (reference sequence). This CDR3 is CAWSSGISGNTIYF. CDR3 bases: TGTGCCTGGAGTTCGGGGATCTCTGGAAACACCATATATTTT.

In its sample, this clone was seen a few times. The rearrangement uses TRBV29-1 and TRBJ2-1, with D perhaps TRBD1 (7 bases). V lost 3 bases and J 9 bases, leaving 15 bases between the germline ends. Germline V gene lookup returns CDR1 SQVTM and CDR2 ANQGSEA. This CDR3 is 13 amino acids long. CDR3 protein: CSVDGQGGGEQFF. The CDR3 bases are TGCAGCGTTGACGGGCAGGGGGGTGGTGAGCAGTTCTTC.

This clone was counted between two and nine times. This chain joins TRBV18 and TRBJ2-5; 7 bases are shared with TRBD1. Germline trimming cut 1 base from V and 0 bases from J; bases unmatched to any gene: 5. CDR3 length: 16 amino acids. Germline V gene lookup returns CDR1 KGHSH and CDR2 LQKENI. The CDR3 loop reads CASSPRQQGNQETQYF. The CDR3, as DNA: TGTGCCAGCTCACCACGCCAACAGGGGAACCAAGAGACCCAGTACTTC.

The CDR3 nucleotides are TGTGCCAGCGCTGGACAGGTGAACTACGAGCAGTACTTC. Residues: CASAGQVNYEQYF. The chain uses TRBV2 and TRBJ2-7; TRBD1 matches 7 bases. In germline, CDR1 is SNHLY, CDR2 FYNNEI. After removal of 8 bases from V and 3 bases from J, the junction contained 7 bases not matched to a gene. The CDR3 is 13 residues long.

J is TRBJ2-1 and V is TRBV7-9; 10 bases map to TRBD2. Germline-derived CDR1 and CDR2 are SEHNR and FQNEAQ (reference sequence). The V and J ends lost 5 bases and 7 bases, in that order; junction bases with no gene match: 11. The CDR3 covers 16 residues. CDR3 in amino acids: CASSLGVAGGRNEQFF. Written as DNA, the CDR3 is TGTGCCAGCAGCCTTGGGGTAGCGGGGGGTCGGAATGAGCAGTTCTTC. Full variable domain (rest looked up from reference TRBV7-9 and TRBJ2-1): DTGVSQNPRHKITKRGQNVTFRCDPISEHNRLYWYRQTLGQGPEFLTYFQNEAQLEKSRLLSDRFSAERPKGSFSTLEIQRTEQGDSAMYLCASSLGVAGGRNEQFFGPGTRLTVL.

The chain combines TRBV25-1 with TRBJ2-5, with 9 bases aligning to TRBD1. Per germline, CDR1 MGHDK and CDR2 SYGVNS. The CDR3 extends over 14 amino acids. J gave up 5 bases and V 2 bases, and 3 bases lay outside the gene matches. The CDR3 bases are TGTGCCAGCAGTGAAGGGGGACAGGGCGAGACCCAGTACTTC. The encoded protein is CASSEGGQGETQYF.

The chain links TRBV5-1 to TRBJ2-7; 7 positions agree with TRBD1. Looked up from germline, CDR1 is SGHRS and CDR2 is YFSETQ. CDR3 length equals 15 residues. V dropped 4 bases and J dropped 1; count of bases not matched to a gene: 8. Written as DNA, the CDR3 is TGCGCCAGCAGCGTGACCGGGACAGAATCCTACGAGCAGTACTTC. It specifies CASSVTGTESYEQYF.

This chain connects TRBV5-1 to TRBJ2-1; 14 bases are shared with TRBD2. Germline V lookup: CDR1 SGHRS, CDR2 YFSETQ. V shed 5 bases, J shed 6 bases, and the junction held 7 bases outside the gene matches. CDR3 length: 16 residues. In DNA, the CDR3 is TGCGCCAGCAGTAAGGGACTAGCGGGGGTGAGCAATGAGCAGTTCTTC. This codes for CASSKGLAGVSNEQFF.

This clone was seen a single time. This chain joins TRBV20-1 and TRBJ2-5; D not certain. Germline loops: CDR1 DFQATT, CDR2 SNEGSKA (reference sequence). This CDR3 contains 10 residues. V lost 0 bases to trimming and J lost 7 bases, with 3 bases between them. CDR3 region: CSAREATQYF. In DNA, the CDR3 is TGCAGTGCTAGAGAAGCGACCCAGTACTTC.

Here the CDR3 DNA reads TGTGCCAGCAGCCAGGACAGGGTTTCAGATACGCAGTATTTT. It is translated as CASSQDRVSDTQYF. The chain recombines TRBV7-9 with TRBJ2-3; TRBD1 matches at 8 bases. This CDR3 contains 14 residues. Germline CDR1 SEHNR, CDR2 FQNEAQ (reference sequence). The V and J ends lost 5 bases and 4 bases, in that order; junction bases with no gene match: 5.

J is TRBJ1-2 and V is TRBV11-1; D call uncertain. The CDR3 length is 16 residues. V was clipped by 1 base and J by 6 bases, with 18 bases between them. The germline gives CDR1 SGHAT, CDR2 FQDESV (reference sequence). The CDR3 reads CASSLDRVRAQHGYTF. CDR3 nucleotide sequence: TGTGCCAGCAGCTTAGATCGGGTCCGAGCCCAACATGGCTACACCTTC.

The genes are TRBV9 and TRBJ2-5, with D maybe TRBD2 (7 bases). The CDR3 length is 16 residues. The germline V gene has CDR1 SGDLS and CDR2 YYNGEE. This CDR3 reads CHNSVVPGEGQETQYF. The CDR3 nucleotides are TGTCACAACAGCGTAGTGCCAGGGGAGGGTCAAGAGACCCAGTACTTC.

The V and J genes are TRBV18 and TRBJ2-2; possibly TRBD1 for D (6 bases). Germline lookup yields CDR1 KGHSH and CDR2 LQKENI. Between the trimmed V and J ends, which lost 1 base and 2 bases, there was a span of 11 bases. This CDR3 region has 16 residues. The CDR3 DNA sequence: TGTGCCAGCTCACCACAAGGACAGATTAACACCGGGGAGCTGTTTTTT. It specifies CASSPQGQINTGELFF.

This clone appeared once. V gene TRBV30 combines with J gene TRBJ1-5; possibly TRBD1 for D (6 bases). In germline, CDR1 is GTSNPN, CDR2 SVGIG (reference sequence). The CDR3 has 16 residues. V dropped 0 bases and J dropped 1 base, with 13 bases sitting between them. DNA of the CDR3: TGTGCCTGGAGTGTACCCGGGCAGGGGAGCAATCAGCCCCAGCATTTT. The encoded protein is CAWSVPGQGSNQPQHF.

This chain uses TRBV4-3 with TRBJ2-3; 9 bases fit TRBD2. The CDR3 loop spans 18 amino acids. Germline assignment: CDR1 LGHNA and CDR2 YSLEER. Trimming took 1 base from V and 5 from J; bases not matched to a gene: 13. The CDR3 loop reads CASSQGLARGGRIDTQYF. The CDR3 DNA is TGCGCCAGCAGCCAAGGTTTAGCGCGGGGGGGCAGAATAGATACGCAGTATTTT.

This clone was seen more than once but under ten times. The chain links TRBV11-2 to TRBJ2-1, with a possible D match to TRBD1 (6 bases). Germline V CDR1 and CDR2: SGHAT, FQNNGV. This CDR3 has 14 amino acids. V was cut by 7 bases and J by 2 bases, with 12 bases left in between. This CDR3 is CASNLQGTYNEQFF. DNA for the CDR3: TGTGCCAGCAACCTGCAGGGGACCTACAATGAGCAGTTCTTC.

This chain joins TRBV7-2 and TRBJ2-7; 8 positions agree with TRBD1. The V gene end was trimmed by 5 bases and the J gene end by 2 bases; junction bases not matched to a gene: 5. The CDR3 sequence is 14 residues long. The germline V gene encodes CDR1 SGHTA and CDR2 FQGNSA. The CDR3 nucleotides are TGTGCCAGCAGCCGACAGGGGACTCCCTACGAGCAGTACTTC. This encodes CASSRQGTPYEQYF.